This T cell receptor beta chain is drawn from a study of CD8 T cells in Susac syndrome. Study-level results: The study conceded that its TCR sequencing and HLA analysis involved relatively few individuals.

Turning to this clonotype: Its target is unknown.

The healthy controls were matched to patients by age and sex. Through negative isolation, CD4+ and CD8+ T cells were obtained, while TEMRA cells were enriched using FACS. Reverse transcription of roughly 0.5 to 1 ug RNA was performed with random hexamers. Across 54 Vbeta and 13 Jbeta, immunoSEQ multiplex PCR amplified TCR beta CDR3. MiXCR was run by TCRdb on the immunoSEQ multiplex PCR reads, yielding one entry per CDR3 protein. The sample carries 45,000 to 60,000 distinct CDR3 sequences, over 90% recorded once. V lost 7 bases to trimming and J lost 3 bases; unmatched junction nucleotides: 13. Germline V gene lookup returns CDR1 SQVTM and CDR2 ANQGSEA. The CDR3 loop spans 15 amino acids.

Source material: CD8+ T cells from PBMCs. This clonotype was sampled from a human donor in good health. The V and J genes are TRBV29-1 and TRBJ1-1; 8 bases agree with TRBD1. CDR3 residues: CSARGAGGAYTEAFF. The DNA of the CDR3 is TGCAGCGCCCGGGGGGCAGGGGGCGCGTACACTGAAGCTTTCTTT.